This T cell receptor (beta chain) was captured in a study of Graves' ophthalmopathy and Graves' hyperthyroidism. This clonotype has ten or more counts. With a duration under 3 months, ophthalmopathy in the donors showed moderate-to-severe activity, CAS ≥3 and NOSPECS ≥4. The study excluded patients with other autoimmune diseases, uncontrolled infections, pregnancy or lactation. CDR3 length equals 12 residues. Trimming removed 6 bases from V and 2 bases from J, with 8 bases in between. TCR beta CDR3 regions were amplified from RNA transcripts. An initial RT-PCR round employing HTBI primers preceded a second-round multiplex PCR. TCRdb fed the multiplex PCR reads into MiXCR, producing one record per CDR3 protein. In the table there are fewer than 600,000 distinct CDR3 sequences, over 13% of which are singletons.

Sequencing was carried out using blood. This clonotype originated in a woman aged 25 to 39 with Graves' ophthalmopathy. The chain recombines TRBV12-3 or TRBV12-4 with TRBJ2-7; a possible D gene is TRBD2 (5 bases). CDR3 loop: CASSLTTYEQYF. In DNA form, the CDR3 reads TGTGCCAGCAGCTTGACTACCTACGAGCAGTACTTC.